This T cell receptor beta chain was profiled in a study of T cell changes during pregnancy in multiple sclerosis. The repertoire was sequenced with immunoSEQ multiplex PCR; TCRdb's copy has only in-frame clones and lacks some. The data show more than 80,000 clones, roughly nine tenths seen once. Per the germline V gene, CDR1 is MNHNS and CDR2 is SASEGT. V lost 3 bases, J lost 3 bases, and 15 bases stayed unmatched. CDR3 size: 19 residues. This clonotype was sampled from a female donor in good health, serving as a control in a pregnancy study. Some clones in this sample may be carry-over from other donors' samples. The sequences come from PBMCs, collected in the first trimester of pregnancy. V is TRBV6-1 and J is TRBJ2-4; 9 bases are shared with TRBD1. CDR3 protein: CASSDGQGLFRRGKNIQYF. CDR3 sequence (DNA): TGTGCCAGCAGTGACGGACAGGGGCTCTTCCGAAGAGGCAAAAACATTCAGTACTTC.